Listed below are T cell receptor beta chains from one sample, sequenced in a study of response to subunit inactivated influenza vaccine. TCRdb used MiXCR to reprocess the RT-PCR reads, holding one entry per CDR3 protein. The sample consists of a few hundred thousand distinct CDR3 sequences, 11% to 15% of them appearing once. The source was PBMCs from blood, collected 12 days after vaccination. The receptors stem from a man aged 45-65 years who received an inactivated influenza vaccine. Each CDR3 is given with its conserved first and last residue. A D gene is named only where the DNA matches it firmly. Clone size is not always given. Where it is, it says once, few, many or a class for expanded clones.

j_call clone_size v_call d_call cdr3_aa cdr3_nt
TRBJ2-5 . TRBV5-5 . CASSLDGGKKTQYF TGTGCCAGCAGCTTGGACGGGGGCAAGAAGACCCAGTACTTC
TRBJ2-1 many TRBV24-1 TRBD1 CATSDPTGTGASDEQFF TGTGCCACCAGTGATCCGACCGGGACAGGGGCTAGCGATGAGCAGTTCTTC
TRBJ2-5 . TRBV9 . CASSVASQAKETQYF TGTGCCAGCAGCGTAGCAAGTCAGGCGAAAGAGACCCAGTACTTC
TRBJ2-2 few TRBV25-1 . CATGKEPTGELFF TGTGCCACAGGGAAGGAGCCCACCGGGGAGCTGTTTTTT
TRBJ2-1 . TRBV11-2 . CASRSGRGISYNEQFF TGTGCCAGCAGGTCCGGAAGGGGGATCTCCTACAATGAGCAGTTCTTC
TRBJ2-3 many TRBV5-1 TRBD2 CASSGDYYTDTQYF TGCGCCAGCTCTGGGGACTACTACACAGATACGCAGTATTTT
TRBJ2-2 . TRBV4-3 . CASSHRVAGELFF TGCGCCAGCAGCCACCGCGTGGCCGGGGAGCTGTTTTTT
TRBJ2-1 many TRBV2 . CASSEELSSNEQFF TGTGCCAGCAGTGAGGAACTCTCTTCCAATGAGCAGTTCTTC
TRBJ1-4 few TRBV7-8 . CASSSVPGSNEKLFF TGTGCCAGCAGCTCCGTTCCGGGGAGCAATGAAAAACTGTTTTTT
TRBJ2-1 . TRBV7-8 TRBD2 CASSLSAAGSSYNEQFF TGTGCCAGCAGCTTATCGGCAGCGGGGAGCTCCTACAATGAGCAGTTCTTC
TRBJ2-5 . TRBV3-1 TRBD2 CASSYSGAGEETQYF TGTGCCAGCAGCTACAGCGGCGCGGGGGAAGAGACCCAGTACTTC
TRBJ1-3 . TRBV2 . CASRQGRNTIYF TGTGCCAGCAGACAGGGAAGAAACACCATATATTTT
TRBJ1-1 . TRBV20-1 . CSAHGVRENTEAFF TGCAGTGCCCATGGAGTGCGCGAAAACACTGAAGCTTTCTTT
TRBJ2-2 many TRBV27 . CASRFTGELFF TGTGCCAGCCGATTCACCGGGGAGCTGTTTTTT
TRBJ1-2 few TRBV28 TRBD1 CASSSGQGLRYGYTF TGTGCCAGCAGTTCCGGACAGGGTCTTAGGTATGGCTACACCTTC
TRBJ2-5 few TRBV29-1 TRBD1 CSVEEMADRGETQYF TGCAGCGTTGAAGAAATGGCCGACAGGGGGGAGACCCAGTACTTC
TRBJ2-5 . TRBV7-2 TRBD2 CASSLVLAGVSGTQYF TGTGCCAGCAGCTTGGTACTAGCGGGGGTCTCGGGGACCCAGTACTTC
TRBJ2-7 . TRBV4-1 TRBD1 CASSQVEQGAYEQYF TGCGCCAGCAGCCAAGTGGAACAGGGGGCCTACGAGCAGTACTTC
TRBJ1-2 few TRBV12-3/TRBV12-4 TRBD1 CASEHRGGYTF TGTGCCAGCGAACACAGGGGTGGCTACACCTTC
TRBJ2-5 few TRBV3-1 . CASSRRGGTGETQYF TGTGCCAGCAGCCGACGCGGCGGTACGGGGGAGACCCAGTACTTC
TRBJ2-7 . TRBV24-1 . CATRGDTSYEQYF TGTGCCACCCGGGGGGACACGTCTTACGAGCAGTACTTC
TRBJ1-5 . TRBV6-5 TRBD1 CASSYGQGAEQPQHF TGTGCCAGCAGTTATGGACAGGGGGCTGAACAGCCCCAGCATTTT
TRBJ1-2 few TRBV10-2 . CASREPGSGYTF TGCGCCAGCAGGGAACCGGGCTCCGGCTACACCTTC
TRBJ2-1 . TRBV25-1 . CASSVLIGAGFSYNEQFF TGTGCCAGCAGTGTACTAATTGGGGCGGGATTCTCCTACAATGAGCAGTTCTTC
TRBJ2-1 few TRBV12-3/TRBV12-4 . CASLGSWGPNEQFF TGTGCCAGCCTTGGGTCGTGGGGACCCAATGAGCAGTTCTTC
TRBJ2-3 . TRBV29-1 . CSVDGRYTDTQYF TGCAGCGTTGACGGGCGATACACAGATACGCAGTATTTT
TRBJ1-2 . TRBV10-2 TRBD1 CASSESGDRPPFLNYGYAF TGCGCCAGCAGTGAGTCGGGGGACAGGCCCCCATTCCTTAACTATGGCTACGCCTTC
TRBJ2-2 few TRBV4-1 . CASSQDELGTGELFF TGCGCCAGCAGCCAAGATGAGCTGGGCACCGGGGAGCTGTTTTTT
TRBJ2-5 few TRBV7-7 . CASSASKAGETQYF TGTGCCAGCAGCGCCTCTAAAGCGGGAGAGACCCAGTACTTC
TRBJ2-1 . TRBV4-1 . CASSQVEGRLTYNEQFF TGCGCCAGCAGCCAAGTTGAGGGCAGGTTGACCTACAATGAGCAGTTCTTC
TRBJ2-1 few TRBV7-2 . CASSLEGTNPYNEQFF TGTGCCAGCAGCTTAGAAGGGACAAACCCCTACAATGAGCAGTTCTTC
TRBJ2-1 . TRBV7-9 TRBD2 CASSPSLAGASYGQFF TGTGCCAGCAGCCCTAGTCTAGCGGGGGCCTCTTATGGGCAGTTCTTC
TRBJ2-1 many TRBV5-1 . CASKESPVYNEQFF TGCGCCAGCAAAGAGAGTCCCGTATACAATGAGCAGTTCTTC
TRBJ1-1 many TRBV9 . CASSVEDTEAFF TGTGCCAGCAGCGTAGAGGACACTGAAGCTTTCTTT
TRBJ2-2 few TRBV3-1 . CASSQGARTTTGELFF TGTGCCAGCAGCCAAGGTGCTAGGACCACCACCGGGGAGCTGTTTTTT
TRBJ1-4 . TRBV23-1 . CASSPRKTATNEKLFF TGCGCCAGCAGTCCGCGAAAGACAGCCACTAATGAAAAACTGTTTTTT
TRBJ2-4 . TRBV10-3 . CAISESSETKNIQYF TGTGCCATCAGTGAGTCGTCGGAGACCAAAAACATTCAGTACTTC
TRBJ2-7 few TRBV11-2 . CASSLDIRGYEQYF TGTGCCAGCAGCTTAGATATCCGGGGCTACGAGCAGTACTTC
TRBJ2-1 once TRBV6-5 . CASSYDTVSEQFF TGTGCCAGCAGTTACGATACAGTAAGTGAGCAGTTCTTC
TRBJ1-3 many TRBV5-6 . CASSSRSGNTIYF TGTGCCAGCAGCTCCCGTTCTGGAAACACCATATATTTT
TRBJ1-4 . TRBV7-2 TRBD1 CASSRWTGSNEKLFF TGTGCCAGCAGCCGCTGGACAGGGTCTAATGAAAAACTGTTTTTT
TRBJ1-5 few TRBV5-5 TRBD1 CASSADRGINQPQHF TGTGCCAGCAGCGCGGACAGGGGCATCAATCAGCCCCAGCATTTT
TRBJ2-7 few TRBV6-2/TRBV6-3 . CASSYPSGDVAYEQYF TGTGCCAGCAGTTACCCGAGTGGGGATGTTGCCTACGAGCAGTACTTC
TRBJ2-7 many TRBV7-8 TRBD2 CASSDPGLAVYEQYF TGTGCCAGCAGCGATCCGGGACTAGCGGTATACGAGCAGTACTTC
TRBJ1-2 . TRBV7-9 TRBD1 CASSSRQGDYGYTF TGTGCCAGCAGCTCCAGACAGGGGGACTATGGCTACACCTTC
TRBJ2-7 few TRBV12-3/TRBV12-4 . CASSLALFSRAQDEQYF TGTGCCAGCAGTTTAGCGCTTTTCTCCCGGGCCCAGGACGAGCAGTACTTC
TRBJ2-3 . TRBV19 . CASTFLGAGADTQYF TGTGCCAGTACCTTCCTAGGGGCCGGGGCAGATACGCAGTATTTT
TRBJ2-3 few TRBV5-1 TRBD2 CASSYGTSGGADTQYF TGCGCCAGCAGTTACGGGACTAGCGGGGGAGCGGATACGCAGTATTTT
TRBJ2-7 . TRBV14 . CASSQGTAREQYF TGTGCCAGCAGCCAAGGGACAGCTCGAGAGCAGTACTTC
TRBJ2-2 . TRBV6-2/TRBV6-3 TRBD1 CASSPSGQGTGGELFF TGTGCCAGCAGTCCCTCGGGACAGGGGACAGGCGGGGAGCTGTTTTTT